This T cell receptor beta chain was observed in a study of T cell changes during pregnancy in multiple sclerosis. Germline-derived CDR1 and CDR2 are LGHNA and YSLEER. The length of the CDR3 is 14 residues. V was clipped by 2 bases and J by 2 bases, with 6 bases between them. Only in-frame clones appear in the TCRdb table, and some are missing; sequencing was by immunoSEQ multiplex PCR. Counted here are about 58,000 clones, less than 95% occurring once; the ten biggest clones make up nearly 0.5%. The clonotype comes from a female donor in good health, enrolled as a control in a pregnancy study. Sequences were derived from CD4+ T cells from peripheral blood mononuclear cells, sampled after pregnancy. The chain has TRBV4-3 and TRBJ2-2, with D unresolved. The CDR3 nucleotides are TGCGCCAGCAGCCAACCCCTCAACACCGGGGAGCTGTTTTTT. It translates to CASSQPLNTGELFF.